This T cell receptor beta chain was documented in a study of T cells in Graves' hyperthyroidism and ophthalmopathy. This clonotype came up many times. TCR beta CDR3 region amplification was performed from RNA transcripts. Primed by the HTBI set, a first-round RT-PCR was run on the TCR CDR3. TCRdb redid the calling of the multiplex PCR reads with MiXCR, one entry per CDR3 protein. This sample has roughly 650,000 distinct CDR3 sequences; 15% to 20% occur once, and the top ten carry roughly 3.5%. This CDR3 is 14 amino acids long. Germline V lookup: CDR1 DFQATT, CDR2 SNEGSKA (reference sequence). V dropped 4 bases and J dropped 4; count of bases not matched to a gene: 5.

This TCR came from a woman aged 40 to 49 with Graves' ophthalmopathy. The chain employs TRBV20-1 and TRBJ2-1; 9 nucleotides align to TRBD1. The source material was blood. DNA for the CDR3: TGCAGTGCTACAGACAGGGGGATTTACAATGAGCAGTTCTTC. Translating it yields CSATDRGIYNEQFF.